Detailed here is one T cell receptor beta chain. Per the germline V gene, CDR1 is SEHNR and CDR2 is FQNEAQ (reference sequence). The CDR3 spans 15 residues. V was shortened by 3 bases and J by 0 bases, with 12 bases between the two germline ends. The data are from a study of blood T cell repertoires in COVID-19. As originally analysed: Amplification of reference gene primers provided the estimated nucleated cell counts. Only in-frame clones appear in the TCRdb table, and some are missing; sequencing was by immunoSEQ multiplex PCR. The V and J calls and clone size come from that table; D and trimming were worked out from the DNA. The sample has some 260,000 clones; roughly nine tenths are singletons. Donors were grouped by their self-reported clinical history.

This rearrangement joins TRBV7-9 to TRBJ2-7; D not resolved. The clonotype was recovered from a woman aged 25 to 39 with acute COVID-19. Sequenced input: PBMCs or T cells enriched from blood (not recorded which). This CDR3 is CASSFWSSSSYEQYF. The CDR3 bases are TGTGCCAGCAGCTTTTGGTCATCCAGCTCCTACGAGCAGTACTTC. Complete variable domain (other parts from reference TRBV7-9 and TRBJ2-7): DTGVSQNPRHKITKRGQNVTFRCDPISEHNRLYWYRQTLGQGPEFLTYFQNEAQLEKSRLLSDRFSAERPKGSFSTLEIQRTEQGDSAMYLCASSFWSSSSYEQYFGPGTRLTVT.